A selection of T cell receptor beta chains follows, all from one sample in a study of blood T cell repertoires in COVID-19. The method was immunoSEQ multiplex PCR; TCRdb's version includes in-frame clones alone and lacks a portion of them. The sample lists roughly 170,000 clones, approximately 82% occurring once. Material for sequencing was PBMCs or T cells enriched from blood (not recorded which). The receptors here all came from a man in his sixties who had recovered from COVID-19. Each CDR3 is given with its conserved first and last residue. A D gene is named only where the DNA matches it firmly. Only some rows state a clone size, as once, few, many or a class for expanded clones.

V gene: TRBV5-1
clone size: few
J gene: TRBJ2-3
CDR3 length: 15
D gene: TRBD2
CDR3 DNA: TGCGCCAGCGGGATCGATAGCGGGAGTACAGATACGCAGTATTTT
CDR3 protein: CASGIDSGSTDTQYF

V gene: TRBV11-2
clone size: few
J gene: TRBJ1-1
CDR3 length: 14
D gene: -
CDR3 DNA: TGTGCCAGCAGCTTTGACCCGGGAGGCACTGAAGCTTTCTTT
CDR3 protein: CASSFDPGGTEAFF

V gene: TRBV4-1
clone size: -
J gene: TRBJ2-3
CDR3 length: 17
D gene: -
CDR3 DNA: TGCGCCAGCAGCCAAGATCGAGGAGCTGGCCAGCCTGATACGCAGTATTTT
CDR3 protein: CASSQDRGAGQPDTQYF

V gene: TRBV28
clone size: -
J gene: TRBJ2-1
CDR3 length: 13
D gene: -
CDR3 DNA: TGTGCCAGCAGTAGCGGGTCCTACAATGAGCAGTTCTTC
CDR3 protein: CASSSGSYNEQFF

V gene: TRBV6-5
clone size: -
J gene: TRBJ2-3
CDR3 length: 14
D gene: -
CDR3 DNA: TGTGCCAGCAGTTACGGGGCCAGCACAGATACGCAGTATTTT
CDR3 protein: CASSYGASTDTQYF

V gene: TRBV5-5
clone size: -
J gene: TRBJ2-2
CDR3 length: 16
D gene: TRBD2
CDR3 DNA: TGTGCCAGCAGCTTCACTAGCGGGGCCAACACCGGGGAGCTGTTTTTT
CDR3 protein: CASSFTSGANTGELFF

V gene: TRBV2
clone size: -
J gene: TRBJ2-7
CDR3 length: 15
D gene: TRBD1
CDR3 DNA: TGTGCCAGCAGTCCACAGGGGTCTAAAACCTACGAGCAGTACTTC
CDR3 protein: CASSPQGSKTYEQYF

V gene: TRBV24-1
clone size: -
J gene: TRBJ2-2
CDR3 length: 15
D gene: -
CDR3 DNA: TGTGCCACCAGTTTCGGGGTTTCGAACACCGGGGAGCTGTTTTTT
CDR3 protein: CATSFGVSNTGELFF

V gene: TRBV27
clone size: -
J gene: TRBJ2-1
CDR3 length: 16
D gene: -
CDR3 DNA: TGTGCCAGCAGTTTATACCCGCCGGGACTCTACAATGAGCAATTCTTC
CDR3 protein: CASSLYPPGLYNEQFF

V gene: TRBV28
clone size: -
J gene: TRBJ2-1
CDR3 length: 13
D gene: -
CDR3 DNA: TGTGCCAGCAGTTTGAAGGGGAAAAATGAGCAGTTCTTC
CDR3 protein: CASSLKGKNEQFF

V gene: TRBV14
clone size: -
J gene: TRBJ2-6
CDR3 length: 13
D gene: -
CDR3 DNA: TGTGCCAGCAGGGGGAGTTTAGCCAACGTCCTGACTTTC
CDR3 protein: CASRGSLANVLTF

V gene: TRBV7-9
clone size: -
J gene: TRBJ1-4
CDR3 length: 14
D gene: TRBD1
CDR3 DNA: TGTGCCAGCAGCAACAGGGGGCGGGTTGAAAAACTGTTTTTT
CDR3 protein: CASSNRGRVEKLFF

V gene: TRBV5-5
clone size: -
J gene: TRBJ2-5
CDR3 length: 16
D gene: TRBD2
CDR3 DNA: TGTGCCAGCAACACGGGGGGGACGGCAGTCCGGGAGACCCAGTACTTC
CDR3 protein: CASNTGGTAVRETQYF

V gene: TRBV5-1
clone size: -
J gene: TRBJ2-2
CDR3 length: 15
D gene: -
CDR3 DNA: TGCGCCAGCAGCTTGGACAGCCCGAACACCGGGGAGCTGTTTTTT
CDR3 protein: CASSLDSPNTGELFF

V gene: TRBV5-1
clone size: -
J gene: TRBJ2-1
CDR3 length: 12
D gene: -
CDR3 DNA: TGCGCCAGCAGCCTGGATAACAATGAGCAGTTCTTC
CDR3 protein: CASSLDNNEQFF

V gene: TRBV6-5
clone size: -
J gene: TRBJ2-7
CDR3 length: 14
D gene: -
CDR3 DNA: TGTGCCAGCAGCCAAACCACAGGGCGCAACGAGCAGTACTTC
CDR3 protein: CASSQTTGRNEQYF

V gene: TRBV6-1
clone size: -
J gene: TRBJ1-4
CDR3 length: 17
D gene: -
CDR3 DNA: TGTGCCAGCAGTGAAGGGTCGAGGGCCGTTCCCCGTGAAAAACTGTTTTTT
CDR3 protein: CASSEGSRAVPREKLFF

V gene: TRBV30
clone size: few
J gene: TRBJ2-4
CDR3 length: 13
D gene: TRBD2
CDR3 DNA: TGTGCCTGGACTAGCGGGGGTTCAAACATTCAGTACTTC
CDR3 protein: CAWTSGGSNIQYF

V gene: TRBV7-3
clone size: -
J gene: TRBJ2-2
CDR3 length: 14
D gene: -
CDR3 DNA: TGTGCCAGCAGCTCCGGTGGGGCCGCCGGGGAGCTGTTTTTT
CDR3 protein: CASSSGGAAGELFF

V gene: TRBV11-2
clone size: -
J gene: TRBJ1-5
CDR3 length: 15
D gene: TRBD1
CDR3 DNA: TGTGCCAGCAGCGTTACAGGGGGCATTTATCAGCCCCAGCATTTT
CDR3 protein: CASSVTGGIYQPQHF

V gene: TRBV5-1
clone size: -
J gene: TRBJ2-6
CDR3 length: 19
D gene: TRBD2
CDR3 DNA: TGCGCCAGCAGCTTGGTGTACGAGCGGGGTAGCTCTGGGGCCAACGTCCTGACTTTC
CDR3 protein: CASSLVYERGSSGANVLTF

V gene: TRBV14
clone size: -
J gene: TRBJ2-3
CDR3 length: 18
D gene: TRBD2
CDR3 DNA: TGTGCCAGCAGCCAAGAGGTATTGGCTAGCGGGAGCACAGATACGCAGTATTTT
CDR3 protein: CASSQEVLASGSTDTQYF

V gene: TRBV11-3
clone size: -
J gene: TRBJ2-1
CDR3 length: 20
D gene: TRBD2
CDR3 DNA: TGTGCCAGCAGCCCCGGACTAGCGGGGTCCCACGCGAGCTCCTACAATGAGCAGTTCTTC
CDR3 protein: CASSPGLAGSHASSYNEQFF

V gene: TRBV5-4
clone size: -
J gene: TRBJ1-2
CDR3 length: 16
D gene: TRBD1
CDR3 DNA: TGTGCCAGCAGCCTGGAGGGCTGGAGGGGGCCGGATGGCTACACCTTC
CDR3 protein: CASSLEGWRGPDGYTF

V gene: TRBV29-1
clone size: -
J gene: TRBJ1-2
CDR3 length: 17
D gene: -
CDR3 DNA: TGCAGCGTGGGGGGGGGCCACTTAGAACTATTGAACTATGGCTACACCTTC
CDR3 protein: CSVGGGHLELLNYGYTF

V gene: TRBV25-1
clone size: -
J gene: TRBJ1-4
CDR3 length: 14
D gene: TRBD1
CDR3 DNA: TGTGCCAGCAGTAGGGCAGGGGGCGGTGAAAAACTGTTTTTT
CDR3 protein: CASSRAGGGEKLFF

V gene: TRBV27
clone size: -
J gene: TRBJ2-1
CDR3 length: 16
D gene: -
CDR3 DNA: TGTGCCAGCAGCCGATTGAAAGGGGGGGCGCGCAATGAGCAGTTCTTC
CDR3 protein: CASSRLKGGARNEQFF

V gene: TRBV10-3
clone size: -
J gene: TRBJ1-2
CDR3 length: 12
D gene: -
CDR3 DNA: TGTGCCATCAGTGATTCGAGATATGGCTACACCTTC
CDR3 protein: CAISDSRYGYTF